This T cell receptor (beta chain) was observed in a study of T and B cells in COVID-19 patients. Study-wide points: The recovered cohort had about 2,300 exclusive TCR clusters, including 30 to 40 low generation probability clusters. Active COVID-19 showed highly clonal TRB repertoires; recovery showed diversity and richness above healthy donors. Patients with COVID-19 reportedly showed strongly skewed T cell receptor beta variable and joining gene usage.

Turning to this clonotype: The antigen is undetermined. One end of the junction is discordant with germline, which a read error may explain.

Blood genomic DNA input for TRB amplification was about 220-500 ng. CDR3 length equals 17 residues. Germline CDR1 reads LGHNA; CDR2 reads YSLEER. BIOMED2 TRB-A/B primer pools were used in multiplex TRB PCR. MiXCR was run by TCRdb on the multiplex PCR reads, yielding one entry per CDR3 protein. Of around 30,000 distinct CDR3 sequences in the sample, about 30% were seen once. This receptor was obtained from a human donor who had recovered from COVID-19. Sequenced input: blood. The gene calls are TRBV4-3 and TRBJ2-3; TRBD2 agrees at 9 bases. The DNA for the CDR3 is TGTGCCAGCAGCCCTGGGTCGGCGGGAGGGCCGGCAGATACGCAGTATTTT. Its translation: CASSPGSAGGPADTQYF.